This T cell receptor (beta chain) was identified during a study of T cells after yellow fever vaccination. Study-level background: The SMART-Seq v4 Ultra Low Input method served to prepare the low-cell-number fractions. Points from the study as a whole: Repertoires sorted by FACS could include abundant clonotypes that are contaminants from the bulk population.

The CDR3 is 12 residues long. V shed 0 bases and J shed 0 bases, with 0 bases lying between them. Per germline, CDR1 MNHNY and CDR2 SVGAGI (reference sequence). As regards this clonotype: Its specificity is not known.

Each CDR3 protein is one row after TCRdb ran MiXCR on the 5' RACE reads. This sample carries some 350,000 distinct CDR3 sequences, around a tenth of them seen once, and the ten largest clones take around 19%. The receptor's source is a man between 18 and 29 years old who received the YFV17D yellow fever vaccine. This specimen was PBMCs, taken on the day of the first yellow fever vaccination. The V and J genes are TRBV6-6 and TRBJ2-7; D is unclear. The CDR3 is CASSYSSYEQYF. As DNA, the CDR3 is TGTGCCAGCAGTTACTCCTCCTACGAGCAGTACTTC.